Presented here are 25 T cell receptor beta chains from one specimen sequenced in a study of blood T cell repertoires in COVID-19. The protocol was immunoSEQ multiplex PCR, while the TCRdb copy is restricted to in-frame clones and leaves out a portion. The sample includes approximately 170,000 clones, 83% of them seen just once. The sample consisted of peripheral blood. These TCRs come from a woman of 80 years or more with acute or convalescent COVID-19.

The chain is built from TRBV30 and TRBJ2-7; the match to TRBD2 covers 8 bases. The CDR3 extends over 14 amino acids. After removal of 5 bases from V and 3 bases from J, the junction contained 9 bases not matched to a gene. CDR1 is GTSNPN and CDR2 is SVGIG in the germline V gene (reference sequence). Here the CDR3 reads CAWGQGAGVYEQYF. The CDR3, as DNA: TGTGCCTGGGGCCAGGGAGCGGGAGTCTACGAGCAGTACTTC.

J is TRBJ2-7 and V is TRBV28, with 9 bases that match TRBD1. The CDR3 length is 14 residues. V dropped 8 bases and J dropped 2; count of bases not matched to a gene: 7. Germline V gene lookup returns CDR1 MDHEN and CDR2 SYDVKM. CDR3 coding DNA: TGTGCCAGCCGGTGGGGACAGGGTCCCTACGAGCAGTACTTC. It translates to CASRWGQGPYEQYF.

The chain couples TRBV5-1 to TRBJ1-1; a possible D gene is TRBD1 (6 bases). CDR1 is SGHRS, CDR2 YFSETQ, per germline. The CDR3 runs 14 residues. Trimming shortened V by 4 bases and J by 2 bases, and 12 bases separated the two germline ends. CDR3 nucleotide sequence: TGCGCCAGCAGCCTGGGGACATATAACACTGAAGCTTTCTTT. Translated, it gives CASSLGTYNTEAFF.

The rearrangement joins TRBV13 to TRBJ1-3, with D tentatively TRBD1 (6 bases). CDR3 length: 15 residues. Trimming left V 3 bases short and J 0 bases short, with 9 bases between. Germline-derived CDR1 and CDR2 are PRHDT and FYEKMQ (reference sequence). The CDR3 coding sequence is TGTGCCAGCAGCTTTGGACAGAACTCTGGAAACACCATATATTTT. As protein: CASSFGQNSGNTIYF.

The V gene is TRBV7-2, the J gene TRBJ2-1; the D is unclear. Germline values: CDR1 SGHTA, CDR2 FQGNSA. The CDR3 has 14 residues. Deletions cut 5 bases from V and 9 bases from J, with 17 bases between. For the CDR3, the DNA is TGTGCCAGCAGCCCCGGAGTTCTGTCGGGTGAGCAGTTCTTC. This gives the protein CASSPGVLSGEQFF.

The chain links TRBV5-6 to TRBJ2-2; TRBD1 matches 9 bases. The CDR3 runs to 15 residues. In germline, CDR1 is SGHDT, CDR2 YYEEEE. With V trimmed by 4 bases and J by 4 bases, 5 bases remained unmatched. This CDR3 reads CASSETGGSTGELFF. In nucleotides, the CDR3 is TGTGCCAGCAGCGAGACAGGGGGGAGCACCGGGGAGCTGTTTTTT.

The chain employs TRBV20-1 and TRBJ2-7; 7 positions agree with TRBD1. V shed 3 bases, J shed 3 bases, and the junction held 8 bases outside the gene matches. This CDR3 has 14 amino acids. Germline CDR1 reads DFQATT; CDR2 reads SNEGSKA (reference sequence). DNA for the CDR3: TGCAGTGCTAGTCCTTGGGGACAGCTCTACGAGCAGTACTTC. This codes for CSASPWGQLYEQYF.

The chain joins TRBV19 to TRBJ1-2, with 7 nucleotides matching TRBD1. Germline trimming cut 5 bases from V and 2 bases from J; bases unmatched to any gene: 14. The CDR3 is made up of 17 amino acids. The germline V gene has CDR1 LNHDA and CDR2 SQIVND (reference sequence). Here the CDR3 reads CASSFYAMTGQNYGYTF. The CDR3 DNA is TGTGCCAGTAGTTTCTACGCGATGACAGGGCAGAACTATGGCTACACCTTC.

This chain uses TRBV3-1 (or the pseudogene TRBV3-2) with TRBJ1-1, with D hard to call. Per the germline V gene, CDR1 is LGHDT and CDR2 is YNNKEL (reference sequence). Trimming removed 2 bases from V and 1 base from J, with 11 bases in between. This CDR3 is 15 amino acids long. The CDR3 DNA follows: TGTGCCAGCAGCCAACCCGACACAGAGAACACTGAAGCTTTCTTT. Encoded protein: CASSQPDTENTEAFF.

The genes are TRBV7-2 and TRBJ1-4; no clear D gene. V dropped 7 bases and J dropped 0 bases, with 9 bases sitting between them. Germline CDR1 reads SGHTA; CDR2 reads FQGNSA. The CDR3 spans 14 residues. CDR3 DNA: TGTGCCAGCACCCTGAGGGCAACTAATGAAAAACTGTTTTTT. It specifies CASTLRATNEKLFF.

V gene TRBV3-1 (or the pseudogene TRBV3-2) combines with J gene TRBJ1-5; the D gene is possibly TRBD1 (5 bases). The V gene lost 2 bases and the J gene lost 4 bases, with 9 bases spanning the gap. The CDR3 totals 14 residues. Germline assignment: CDR1 LGHDT and CDR2 YNNKEL (reference sequence). The CDR3 DNA is TGTGCCAGCAGCCAACAGGGAGGGAATCAGCCCCAGCATTTT. This translates into CASSQQGGNQPQHF.

Concerning this clone itself: This sample also contains other DNA sequences that code for the same CDR3. This chain's CDR3 is CASSLAGSSYNEQFF. CDR3 coding DNA: TGTGCCAGCAGTTTAGCGGGGAGCTCCTACAATGAGCAGTTCTTC. V is TRBV28 and J is TRBJ2-1; perhaps TRBD2 as D (6 bases). The CDR3 totals 15 residues. The V gene lost 2 bases and the J gene lost 0 bases, with 8 bases spanning the gap. Germline V lookup: CDR1 MDHEN, CDR2 SYDVKM.

The chain carries TRBV7-2 and TRBJ1-1; 7 bases fit TRBD1. This CDR3 region has 16 residues. V was pared by 3 bases and J by 0 bases, with 7 bases of the junction left unmatched. From germline, CDR1 is SGHTA and CDR2 FQGNSA. In DNA form, the CDR3 reads TGTGCCAGCAGCTTTGCAGGGGGAGTAATGAACACTGAAGCTTTCTTT. Translating gives CASSFAGGVMNTEAFF.

The chain employs TRBV11-1 and TRBJ2-7, with 7 bases lining up with TRBD2. Trimming at V came to 5 bases and at J to 7 bases, leaving 14 bases not matched to a gene. CDR3 length: 15 residues. CDR1 is SGHAT, CDR2 FQDESV, per germline (reference sequence). CDR3 in amino acids: CASSPLLTGGAEQYF. As DNA, the CDR3 is TGTGCCAGCAGCCCCTTGCTGACGGGGGGTGCGGAGCAGTACTTC.

J is TRBJ2-7 and V is TRBV12-3 or TRBV12-4, with 7 bases matching TRBD2. CDR3 size: 13 residues. V lost 1 base to trimming and J lost 3 bases; unmatched junction nucleotides: 0. CDR3 sequence (DNA): TGTGCCAGCAGTTTAGGGGAGGGCTACGAGCAGTACTTC. Its protein is CASSLGEGYEQYF.

With regard to this clone: The same CDR3 can be traced to other DNA sequences in this sample. This chain links TRBV11-2 with TRBJ2-5; 8 nucleotides agree with TRBD1. J was trimmed by 4 bases and V by 5 bases; bases with no gene match: 18. The CDR3 loop spans 18 amino acids. Germline CDR1 reads SGHAT; CDR2 reads FQNNGV. The CDR3 DNA sequence: TGTGCCAGCAGCCGCTTACGTCCAGGACAGGGTTTGCTAGAGACCCAGTACTTC. Translated, it gives CASSRLRPGQGLLETQYF.

CDR3 bases: TGTGCCAGCACCCCGACTACGGGCGGGACCTACGAGCAGTACTTC. Translating gives CASTPTTGGTYEQYF. The V call is TRBV2, the J call TRBJ2-7; TRBD2 is a possible D gene (6 bases). CDR3 length: 15 residues. In germline, CDR1 is SNHLY, CDR2 FYNNEI. V was pared by 7 bases and J by 2 bases, with 18 bases between.

CDR3 sequence reads: CASSQDHETAYEQYF. CDR3 DNA: TGTGCCAGCAGCCAAGATCACGAAACTGCCTACGAGCAGTACTTC. J is TRBJ2-7 and V is TRBV4-2; no clear D. V was trimmed by 0 bases and J by 2 bases, leaving 11 bases between them. Germline V gives CDR1 LGHNA, CDR2 YNFKEQ. This CDR3 comprises 15 residues.

This rearrangement joins TRBV19 to TRBJ2-5; 7 bases map to TRBD1. The ends lost 5 bases at V and 0 bases at J; junction bases unmatched: 0. Germline V gene lookup returns CDR1 LNHDA and CDR2 SQIVND (reference sequence). CDR3 length: 13 residues. CDR3 residues: CASSQGDQETQYF. The CDR3 DNA sequence: TGTGCCAGTAGTCAGGGGGACCAAGAGACCCAGTACTTC.

V and J are TRBV11-3 and TRBJ2-1; the match to TRBD2 covers 8 bases. CDR3 length equals 16 residues. Trimming took 1 base from V and 7 from J; bases not matched to a gene: 9. Germline CDR1 reads SGHNT; CDR2 reads YENEEA. CDR3 sequence reads: CASSLGAGGLLNEQFF. In DNA, the CDR3 is TGTGCCAGCAGCTTAGGGGCGGGGGGCCTTTTGAATGAGCAGTTCTTC.

This chain uses TRBV3-1 (or the pseudogene TRBV3-2) with TRBJ2-3; 9 positions match TRBD2. With V trimmed by 1 base and J by 5 bases, 7 bases remained unmatched. CDR3 length: 16 residues. The germline V gene encodes CDR1 LGHDT and CDR2 YNNKEL (reference sequence). The CDR3 sequence is CASSQGLAGRIDTQYF. The CDR3 DNA sequence: TGTGCCAGCAGCCAAGGGCTAGCGGGAAGGATAGATACGCAGTATTTT.

The CDR3 DNA is TGTGCCAGCAGTTCTTACGGGACTCTCGATGAAAAACTGTTTTTT. It is translated as CASSSYGTLDEKLFF. The rearrangement joins TRBV28 to TRBJ1-4; TRBD1 is a possible D gene (5 bases). The germline V gene has CDR1 MDHEN and CDR2 SYDVKM. There are 15 residues in the CDR3. V was cut by 4 bases and J by 6 bases, with 15 bases left in between. Complete variable domain (other parts from reference TRBV28 and TRBJ1-4): DVKVTQSSRYLVKRTGEKVFLECVQDMDHENMFWYRQDPGLGLRLIYFSYDVKMKEKGDIPEGYSVSREKKERFSLILESASTNQTSMYLCASSSYGTLDEKLFFGSGTQLSVL.

The V gene is TRBV7-2, the J gene TRBJ2-5, with D perhaps matching TRBD1 (6 bases). This CDR3 region has 15 residues. Trimming pared 2 bases from V and 3 bases from J, leaving 13 bases between. Germline CDR1 is SGHTA and CDR2 is FQGNSA. This CDR3 reads CASSLNGGHEETQYF. CDR3 nucleotide sequence: TGTGCCAGCAGCTTAAATGGGGGACACGAAGAGACCCAGTACTTC. Complete variable domain (other parts from reference TRBV7-2 and TRBJ2-5): GAGVSQSPSNKVTEKGKDVELRCDPISGHTALYWYRQSLGQGLEFLIYFQGNSAPDKSGLPSDRFSAERTGGSVSTLTIQRTQQEDSAVYLCASSLNGGHEETQYFGPGTRLLVL.

This chain joins TRBV5-4 and TRBJ2-1; D is perhaps TRBD1 (6 bases). CDR3 length: 16 residues. Trimming removed 2 bases from V and 3 bases from J, with 15 bases in between. Germline CDR1 reads SGHNT; CDR2 reads YYREEE (reference sequence). The CDR3 region is CASSFLDRINYNEQFF. The DNA of the CDR3 is TGTGCCAGCAGCTTCCTAGACAGGATAAACTACAATGAGCAGTTCTTC.

This chain connects TRBV9 to TRBJ1-5, with 7 bases matching TRBD1. CDR1 SGDLS and CDR2 YYNGEE come from the germline V gene. V was pared by 4 bases and J by 4 bases, with 5 bases of the junction left unmatched. CDR3 length equals 14 residues. CDR3 loop: CASSPTGANQPQHF. For the CDR3, the DNA is TGTGCCAGCAGCCCAACAGGGGCTAATCAGCCCCAGCATTTT.